This TCR beta chain emerged from a study of T cell responses to AZD1222 COVID-19 vaccine. As for the study in general: Pooled together were second doses at about 4 or about 12 weeks.

Overall study results and limits: Recipients of two AZD1222 doses showed rising Spike-specific TCR breadth and depth. Clonal diversity was possibly underestimated, and the donors were mostly white British, with more females. Unmutated variant regions are reportedly targeted by nearly half of spike-specific TCRs.

Sequencing used immunoSEQ multiplex PCR; TCRdb keeps in-frame clones, though not all of them. The data contain 65,000 to 70,000 clones, 75% to 85% of them singletons. Germline V gene lookup returns CDR1 SGHAT and CDR2 FQNNGV. Deletions cut 4 bases from V and 0 bases from J, with 24 bases between. The CDR3 length is 19 residues. Remarks on this clone: Its antigen is still unknown.

V usage is TRBV11-2 and J usage is TRBJ2-5; a possible D gene is TRBD2 (6 bases). The specimen was peripheral blood, collected on day 0 of AZD1222 vaccination. This clonotype was sampled from an adult in good health. The CDR3 sequence: CASSSDVPGGRQYQETQYF. As DNA, the CDR3 is TGTGCCAGCAGCTCCGACGTCCCAGGAGGGAGACAGTACCAAGAGACCCAGTACTTC.